This entry lists 13 T cell receptor beta chains sequenced from one sample in a study of graft-versus-host responses after intestinal transplantation. Assay: immunoSEQ multiplex PCR; the TCRdb copy retains only in-frame clones and omits some. The sample shows around 77,000 clones, approximately 94% of them seen only once. These TCRs are of unknown antigen specificity. The sequences come from unstimulated CD8+ T cells sorted from spleen or lymph node cells, collected before intestinal transplant. These TCRs come from a human donor who received an intestinal transplant.

This chain joins TRBV6-5 and TRBJ1-1, with D perhaps matching TRBD1 (5 bases). CDR3 size: 14 residues. Germline assignment: CDR1 MNHEY and CDR2 SVGAGI. V was clipped by 2 bases and J by 5 bases, with 12 bases between them. The DNA for the CDR3 is TGTGCCAGCAGTTACAGAGGCAGGGAAACTGAAGCTTTCTTT. It specifies CASSYRGRETEAFF.

This rearrangement joins TRBV6-1 to TRBJ2-7; D call uncertain. The CDR3 is 13 residues long. CDR1 and CDR2 from the germline V gene are MNHNS and SASEGT. Trimming stripped 1 base from V and 0 bases from J, with 4 bases between. The CDR3 region has the DNA TGTGCCAGCAGTGAAGATTTCTCCTACGAGCAGTACTTC. Its translation: CASSEDFSYEQYF.

J is TRBJ2-7 and V is TRBV4-1; D possibly uses TRBD1 or TRBD2 (5 bases each). This CDR3 is built from 15 residues. V was clipped by 2 bases and J by 0 bases, with 11 bases between them. The germline V gene encodes CDR1 MGHRA and CDR2 YSYEKL. CDR3 in amino acids: CASSQPGTRSYEQYF. CDR3 bases: TGCGCCAGCAGCCAACCTGGGACCCGCTCCTACGAGCAGTACTTC.

The V and J genes are TRBV7-9 and TRBJ1-1; tentatively, D is TRBD1 (5 bases). The CDR3 spans 14 residues. Looked up from germline, CDR1 is SEHNR and CDR2 is FQNEAQ (reference sequence). V dropped 4 bases and J dropped 1 base, with 10 bases sitting between them. This chain's CDR3 is CASSSADTNTEAFF. The CDR3 DNA reads as TGTGCCAGCAGCTCGGCGGACACGAACACTGAAGCTTTCTTT. Together with reference TRBV7-9 and TRBJ1-1, the CDR3 gives the full variable domain: DTGVSQNPRHKITKRGQNVTFRCDPISEHNRLYWYRQTLGQGPEFLTYFQNEAQLEKSRLLSDRFSAERPKGSFSTLEIQRTEQGDSAMYLCASSSADTNTEAFFGQGTRLTVV.

This chain uses TRBV9 with TRBJ2-7, with TRBD1 matching 7 bases. Trimming took 0 bases from V and 3 from J; bases not matched to a gene: 9. The V gene's germline CDR1 is SGDLS and CDR2 YYNGEE. This CDR3 spans 16 amino acids. The CDR3, as DNA: TGTGCCAGCAGCGTAGCATTGGGACAGATGATCTACGAGCAGTACTTC. Translated: CASSVALGQMIYEQYF.

The chain is built from TRBV4-1 and TRBJ2-7; 7 bases fit TRBD1. Per the germline V gene, CDR1 is MGHRA and CDR2 is YSYEKL. The J segment lost 4 bases and the V segment lost 1 base, leaving 16 bases of the junction unmatched. The CDR3 is made up of 18 amino acids. CDR3 nucleotides: TGCGCCAGCAGCCAAGTCGCACCCCGACAGGGTCGGACTTACGAGCAGTACTTC. Residues: CASSQVAPRQGRTYEQYF.

The chain couples TRBV27 to TRBJ2-3; D is unresolved. The germline V and J ends were trimmed by 3 bases and 0 bases, with 13 bases remaining between them. The germline CDR1 and CDR2 sequences are MNHEY and SMNVEV (reference sequence). This CDR3 has 16 residues. The CDR3 here is CASSFLTWGSTDTQYF. CDR3 bases: TGTGCCAGCAGTTTCTTGACGTGGGGTAGCACAGATACGCAGTATTTT.

The gene calls are TRBV4-2 and TRBJ2-2; tentatively, D is TRBD2 (6 bases). There are 17 residues in the CDR3. Trimming stripped 4 bases from V and 4 bases from J, with 19 bases between. Germline assignment: CDR1 LGHNA and CDR2 YNFKEQ. The DNA for the CDR3 is TGTGCCAGCAGCCCTCAAACGGGAGCCCGAACCACCGGGGAGCTGTTTTTT. Its translation: CASSPQTGARTTGELFF.

The rearrangement joins TRBV16 to TRBJ2-2, with D possibly matching TRBD1 (6 bases). CDR3 length: 15 amino acids. Germline V CDR1 and CDR2: KGHSY, FQNENV. With 0 bases removed from V and 2 bases from J, the gap between germline ends came to 7 bases. CDR3 amino acids: CASSQSGHNTGELFF. The CDR3 bases are TGTGCCAGCAGCCAATCGGGACACAACACCGGGGAGCTGTTTTTT.

The V and J genes are TRBV27 and TRBJ2-1, with 14 positions matching TRBD2. Germline values: CDR1 MNHEY, CDR2 SMNVEV (reference sequence). Trimming at V came to 6 bases and at J to 5 bases, leaving 9 bases not matched to a gene. The CDR3 is 17 residues long. CDR3 nucleotide sequence: TGTGCCAGCAGAGGGACTAGCGGGAGTGACCCCCACAATGAGCAGTTCTTC. Amino acid sequence: CASRGTSGSDPHNEQFF.

The genes are TRBV7-3 and TRBJ2-1, with a possible D match to TRBD2 (5 bases). The germline V and J ends were trimmed by 2 bases and 5 bases, with 13 bases remaining between them. This CDR3 has 15 amino acids. Germline loops: CDR1 SGHTA, CDR2 FQGTGA. The chain's CDR3 is CASSLSLAPHNEQFF. As DNA, the CDR3 is TGTGCCAGCAGCTTATCCCTAGCTCCCCACAATGAGCAGTTCTTC.

The J gene is TRBJ2-7, the V gene TRBV9; TRBD2 matches 8 bases. The V gene's germline CDR1 is SGDLS and CDR2 YYNGEE. The CDR3 is 16 residues long. V was pared by 4 bases and J by 2 bases, with 11 bases of the junction left unmatched. The DNA for the CDR3 is TGTGCCAGCAGCCTCTGGAGCGGGAGCCCTACCTACGAGCAGTACTTC. Amino acid sequence: CASSLWSGSPTYEQYF.

The chain uses TRBV6-4 and TRBJ2-3; 8 positions match TRBD2. V was pared by 4 bases and J by 2 bases, with 2 bases of the junction left unmatched. CDR1 and CDR2 from the germline V gene are MRHNA and SNTAGT. There are 14 residues in the CDR3. The CDR3: CASSVAGLTDTQYF. CDR3 in DNA: TGTGCCAGCAGTGTAGCGGGACTCACAGATACGCAGTATTTT.